What follows are 15 T cell receptor beta chains derived from one specimen sequenced in a study of cytomegalovirus exposure and HLA in healthy donors. The PCR made use of 60 Vbeta and 13 Jbeta primers. The protocol was immunoSEQ multiplex PCR, while the TCRdb copy is restricted to in-frame clones and leaves out a portion. There are about 140,000 clones in the sample, with under 3.5% held by the top ten. Sequences were obtained from PBMCs. These receptors were collected from a man between 40 and 49 years old in good health and CMV-seronegative.

The rearrangement joins TRBV7-2 to TRBJ1-5, with a possible D match to TRBD1 (5 bases). The CDR3 spans 16 residues. V gave up 5 bases and J gave up 3 bases, with 17 bases separating them. Germline lookup yields CDR1 SGHTA and CDR2 FQGNSA. CDR3 nucleotide sequence: TGTGCCAGCAGCCCTTTCGGGCAGGGCAACAATCAGCCCCAGCATTTT. Translating gives CASSPFGQGNNQPQHF.

The chain combines TRBV29-1 with TRBJ2-5, with D perhaps TRBD1 (7 bases). The length of the CDR3 is 14 residues. V lost 3 bases and J 1 base, leaving 12 bases between the germline ends. Germline CDR1 and CDR2: SQVTM and ANQGSEA. The CDR3, as DNA: TGCAGCGTTGATGGCCAGGGGGGCCAAGAGACCCAGTACTTC. Amino acids: CSVDGQGGQETQYF.

The chain uses TRBV12-5 and TRBJ1-4, with a tentative D call TRBD1 (5 bases). V dropped 4 bases and J dropped 12 bases, with 12 bases sitting between them. This CDR3 spans 12 amino acids. CDR1 and CDR2 from the germline V gene are LGHNT and FRNRAP. CDR3 residues: CASGYRPQELFF. The CDR3 DNA reads TGTGCTAGTGGTTACAGGCCCCAGGAACTGTTTTTT. The variable domain in full, completed from reference TRBV12-5 and TRBJ1-4, reads DARVTQTPRHKVTEMGQEVTMRCQPILGHNTVFWYRQTMMQGLELLAYFRNRAPLDDSGMPKDRFSAEMPDATLATLKIQPSEPRDSAVYFCASGYRPQELFFGSGTQLSVL.

V usage is TRBV6-5 and J usage is TRBJ1-1; D is perhaps TRBD1 (6 bases). Germline CDR1 and CDR2: MNHEY and SVGAGI. V lost 6 bases and J lost 0, with 11 bases in between. This CDR3 contains 14 residues. This CDR3 reads CASSRTALNTEAFF. Here the CDR3 DNA reads TGTGCCAGCAGCCGGACAGCCCTGAACACTGAAGCTTTCTTT.

The rearrangement links TRBV7-9 to TRBJ2-6; TRBD1 is a possible D gene (6 bases). The CDR3 is 15 residues long. Trimming stripped 5 bases from V and 1 base from J, with 9 bases between. Germline V gene data show CDR1 as SEHNR and CDR2 as FQNEAQ (reference sequence). The CDR3 DNA reads TGTGCCAGCAGCCCAAGGGGGTCTGGGGCCAACGTCCTGACTTTC. Protein product: CASSPRGSGANVLTF. Full variable domain (rest looked up from reference TRBV7-9 and TRBJ2-6): DTGVSQNPRHKITKRGQNVTFRCDPISEHNRLYWYRQTLGQGPEFLTYFQNEAQLEKSRLLSDRFSAERPKGSFSTLEIQRTEQGDSAMYLCASSPRGSGANVLTFGAGSRLTVL.

About this clone: Sequence at one end of the junction differs from germline and may be a read error. The sample has other DNA sequences that encode this CDR3 too. The V gene is TRBV13, the J gene TRBJ2-2; TRBD2 is a possible D gene (5 bases). Germline V gives CDR1 PRHDT, CDR2 FYEKMQ (reference sequence). The CDR3 spans 13 residues. CDR3 amino acids: CASSFGSTGELFF. The CDR3 DNA reads as TGTGCCAGCAGCTTCGGTAGCACCGGGGAGCTGTTTTTC. Drawing the rest from reference TRBV13 and TRBJ2-2, the complete variable domain is AAGVIQSPRHLIKEKRETATLKCYPIPRHDTVYWYQQGPGQDPQFLISFYEKMQSDKGSIPDRFSAQQFSDYHSELNMSSLELGDSALYFCASSFGSTGELFFGEGSRLTVL.

In the case of this clone: This sample also contains other DNA sequences that code for the same CDR3. The chain employs TRBV6-5 and TRBJ1-2; 8 bases are shared with TRBD1. This CDR3 contains 14 residues. Germline V gene sequence: CDR1 MNHEY, CDR2 SVGAGI. V shed 0 bases, J shed 7 bases, and the junction held 4 bases outside the gene matches. The CDR3: CASSYSDRAGGYTF. In nucleotides, the CDR3 is TGTGCCAGCAGTTACTCGGACAGGGCGGGTGGCTACACCTTC.

This chain links TRBV7-2 with TRBJ2-7; the match to TRBD2 covers 12 bases. Germline V gene lookup returns CDR1 SGHTA and CDR2 FQGNSA. The CDR3 runs to 16 residues. J was trimmed by 0 bases and V by 4 bases; bases with no gene match: 4. CDR3 nucleotides: TGTGCCAGCAGCTCCCTAGCGGGGGGGCCCTCCTACGAGCAGTACTTC. Its protein product is CASSSLAGGPSYEQYF.

The V call is TRBV5-1, the J call TRBJ2-1; 7 bases match TRBD2. Germline V CDR1 and CDR2: SGHRS, YFSETQ. The length of the CDR3 is 15 residues. J gave up 7 bases and V 1 base, and 8 bases lay outside the gene matches. Written as DNA, the CDR3 is TGCGCCAGCAGCTTGTTTCAGGGTAGCGGGAATGAGCAGTTCTTC. This sequence encodes CASSLFQGSGNEQFF.

The V gene is TRBV9, the J gene TRBJ2-2; 9 nucleotides agree with TRBD1. Germline V gene data show CDR1 as SGDLS and CDR2 as YYNGEE. This CDR3 is 18 amino acids long. J was trimmed by 4 bases and V by 3 bases; bases with no gene match: 13. Here the CDR3 reads CASSGVRGRDRVTGELFF. The CDR3 region has the DNA TGTGCCAGCAGCGGAGTGAGAGGCCGGGACAGGGTCACCGGGGAGCTGTTTTTT.

As regards this clone: This CDR3 is also generated by other DNA sequences in the sample. The chain couples TRBV19 to TRBJ2-7; D might be TRBD2 (6 bases). With 3 bases removed from V and 0 bases from J, the gap between germline ends came to 6 bases. CDR1 LNHDA and CDR2 SQIVND come from the germline V gene (reference sequence). The length of the CDR3 is 13 residues. The CDR3 DNA is TGTGCCAGTAGTATCGGGAGCTCCTACGAGCAGTACTTC. Residues: CASSIGSSYEQYF.

The rearrangement joins TRBV28 to TRBJ2-5, with 8 bases lining up with TRBD1. V dropped 2 bases and J dropped 5; count of bases not matched to a gene: 13. This CDR3 has 17 residues. CDR1 and CDR2 (germline): MDHEN, SYDVKM. This chain's CDR3 is CASSLRRRQGRRETQYF. In nucleotides, the CDR3 is TGTGCCAGCAGTTTAAGGAGAAGACAGGGGCGCCGGGAGACCCAGTACTTC.

The CDR3, as DNA: TGTGCCAGCAGACCGGGACAGGCATTATACGAGCAGTACTTC. Encoded protein: CASRPGQALYEQYF. The gene calls are TRBV28 and TRBJ2-7, with 8 bases matching TRBD1. Germline V lookup: CDR1 MDHEN, CDR2 SYDVKM. V was pared by 6 bases and J by 4 bases, with 8 bases of the junction left unmatched. The CDR3 is 14 amino acids.

The DNA for the CDR3 is TGTGCCAGCAGCAAGGGGACAGGGTGGGAAACTGAAGCTTTCTTT. This sequence encodes CASSKGTGWETEAFF. The chain carries TRBV5-4 and TRBJ1-1; 9 bases fit TRBD1. The CDR3 extends over 15 amino acids. CDR1 and CDR2 from the germline V gene are SGHNT and YYREEE (reference sequence). Trimming removed 4 bases from V and 5 bases from J; junction bases left unmatched: 9.

V gene TRBV27 combines with J gene TRBJ1-2; D remains unclear. The CDR3 totals 14 residues. Per germline, CDR1 MNHEY and CDR2 SMNVEV (reference sequence). The V and J ends lost 8 bases and 2 bases respectively, with 15 bases between them. In DNA form, the CDR3 reads TGTGCCAGCCGTCTGAGGGCCGGGAACTATGGCTACACCTTC. It specifies CASRLRAGNYGYTF.